The T cell receptor (beta chain) described here comes from a study of naive and memory T cell subsets. Germline assignment: CDR1 SGHVS and CDR2 FNYEAQ. Trimming cost V 0 bases and J 4 bases; bases outside gene matches: 5. This CDR3 has 16 amino acids. An equimolar mix of two oligonucleotides served as the beta constant-region primer for TRBC1 and TRBC2. Nested alpha and beta constant-region primers with the SP2 primer drove four PCR rounds on ligated cDNA. MiXCR, run by TCRdb on the UMI-ligation and nested PCR reads, gives a single entry per CDR3 protein. Of 85,000 or so distinct CDR3 sequences listed, approximately 10% were seen once; the top ten hold over 0.95%. This clonotype was recorded a few times.

V and J are TRBV7-6 and TRBJ2-2, with TRBD2 matching 7 bases. This TCR was recovered from a human donor in good health. Sequencing used naive CD8+ T cells from blood. The CDR3 DNA reads as TGTGCCAGCAGCTTAGCGGGGGGGAGCGTCACCGGGGAGCTGTTTTTT. Translation: CASSLAGGSVTGELFF.